What follows are 19 T cell receptor beta chains derived from one specimen sequenced in a study of identical twins. TCRdb processed the 5' RACE reads anew with MiXCR; each CDR3 protein has one entry. The sample holds 450,000 or so distinct CDR3 sequences, 20% to 25% seen once. The sample also formed part of further work on T cells expressing NK-cell markers.

The sample taken for sequencing was CD4+ T cells sorted from blood. The source of these receptors is a woman aged 18 to 35 in good health.

There are a few counts of this clonotype. The chain couples TRBV12-3 or TRBV12-4 to TRBJ1-1; unclear D gene. V was trimmed by 6 bases and J by 5 bases, leaving 13 bases between them. This CDR3 region has 13 residues. The CDR3 DNA is TGTGCCAGCAGATCCGACGTGAGGACTGAAGCTTTCTTT. Translating gives CASRSDVRTEAFF.

The chain combines TRBV12-3 or TRBV12-4 with TRBJ2-1; 10 positions match TRBD2. Trimming cost V 6 bases and J 10 bases; bases outside gene matches: 15. There are 16 residues in the CDR3. For the CDR3, the DNA is TGTGCCAGCAGGGGGTTAGCGGGGGGCCGGCAGAGGGAGCAGTTCTTC. Its protein product is CASRGLAGGRQREQFF.

In its sample, this clonotype was seen a few times. The chain carries TRBV12-3 or TRBV12-4 and TRBJ2-1, with D unresolved. Trimming removed 3 bases from V and 5 bases from J, with 11 bases in between. This CDR3 has 14 residues. The CDR3 reads CASSFFAANNEQFF. CDR3 in DNA: TGTGCCAGCAGTTTTTTCGCAGCTAACAATGAGCAGTTCTTC.

There are many counts of this clonotype. The V gene is TRBV11-2, the J gene TRBJ1-1; D is uncertain. The germline V gene encodes CDR1 SGHAT and CDR2 FQNNGV. This CDR3 comprises 14 residues. Between the trimmed V and J ends, which lost 4 bases and 5 bases, there was a span of 14 bases. The CDR3 bases are TGTGCCAGCAGCTGGGGAGTCTCCGGTACTGAAGCTTTCTTT. Protein product: CASSWGVSGTEAFF.

This clonotype has only a few counts. The chain has TRBV10-3 and TRBJ2-1, with a possible D match to TRBD1 (6 bases). Trimming took 8 bases from V and 7 from J, leaving 9 bases between them. The CDR3 runs to 11 residues. Germline V gene sequence: CDR1 ENHRY, CDR2 SYGVKD. In DNA, the CDR3 is TGTGCCATCGCACAGGGTAATGAGCAGTTCTTC. Translated: CAIAQGNEQFF.

This clonotype was counted a few times. The chain recombines TRBV29-1 with TRBJ1-1; D call uncertain. V was shortened by 4 bases and J by 1 base, with 16 bases between the two germline ends. CDR3 size: 15 residues. Germline values: CDR1 SQVTM, CDR2 ANQGSEA. The CDR3 reads CSVGRKVEWNTEAFF. In DNA, the CDR3 is TGCAGCGTTGGGAGAAAGGTGGAGTGGAACACTGAAGCTTTCTTT.

The V call is TRBV7-9, the J call TRBJ2-3, with TRBD1 identical over 8 bases. CDR1 SEHNR and CDR2 FQNEAQ come from the germline V gene (reference sequence). This CDR3 contains 14 residues. The CDR3 here is CAADRGLGTDTQYF. The CDR3 DNA reads TGTGCGGCCGACAGGGGATTAGGCACAGATACGCAGTATTTT.

This clonotype was seen a few times. The chain has TRBV7-9 and TRBJ2-1; possibly TRBD2 for D (7 bases). In germline, CDR1 is SEHNR, CDR2 FQNEAQ (reference sequence). Between the trimmed V and J ends, which lost 8 bases and 5 bases, there was a span of 16 bases. This CDR3 spans 14 amino acids. The CDR3 region has the DNA TGTGCCAGCCAGGGGCTAGCGGCCGACAATGAGCAGTTCTTC. This encodes CASQGLAADNEQFF. The full variable domain, completed using reference TRBV7-9 and TRBJ2-1, is DTGVSQNPRHKITKRGQNVTFRCDPISEHNRLYWYRQTLGQGPEFLTYFQNEAQLEKSRLLSDRFSAERPKGSFSTLEIQRTEQGDSAMYLCASQGLAADNEQFFGPGTRLTVL.

V and J are TRBV12-3 or TRBV12-4 and TRBJ1-2; 8 bases are shared with TRBD1. Trimming took 5 bases from V and 4 from J; bases not matched to a gene: 9. The CDR3 is 15 residues long. This CDR3 is CASSLPGQASYGYTF. The DNA of the CDR3 is TGTGCCAGCAGTCTCCCGGGACAGGCCAGCTATGGCTACACCTTC.

This clonotype appeared a few times. The CDR3 bases are TGTGCCTGGGCCGGTACAGGGGGCGACCAGTATTTT. Translating gives CAWAGTGGDQYF. The V call is TRBV30, the J call TRBJ2-3; TRBD1 matches 9 bases. The CDR3 has 12 amino acids. CDR1 and CDR2 from the germline V gene are GTSNPN and SVGIG (reference sequence). The V and J ends lost 5 bases and 12 bases, in that order; junction bases with no gene match: 9. Full variable domain (outside the CDR3, taken from reference TRBV30 and TRBJ2-3): SQTIHQWPATLVQPVGSPLSLECTVEGTSNPNLYWYRQAAGRGLQLLFYSVGIGQISSEVPQNLSASRPQDRQFILSSKKLLLSDSGFYLCAWAGTGGDQYFGPGTRLTVL.

This clonotype has only a few counts. V is TRBV29-1 and J is TRBJ2-7; D not resolved. The CDR3 spans 13 residues. Germline CDR1 SQVTM, CDR2 ANQGSEA. Trimming cost V 4 bases and J 3 bases, with 13 bases left between them. CDR3 loop: CSVGITGGYEQYF. The CDR3 nucleotides read TGCAGCGTTGGAATAACCGGCGGCTACGAGCAGTACTTC.

The V and J genes are TRBV3-1 and TRBJ2-7; D call uncertain. V lost 4 bases and J 6 bases, leaving 10 bases between the germline ends. The germline CDR1 and CDR2 sequences are LGHDT and YNNKEL (reference sequence). The CDR3 runs 12 residues. CDR3 nucleotides: TGTGCCAGCAGCCCGAGGTTCGGCGAGCAGTACTTC. Amino acids: CASSPRFGEQYF.

This clonotype showed up just a few times. This chain connects TRBV7-9 to TRBJ1-2; TRBD1 might be the D (6 bases). V dropped 5 bases and J dropped 4 bases, with 11 bases sitting between them. Germline CDR1 SEHNR, CDR2 FQNEAQ (reference sequence). This CDR3 is 13 amino acids long. CDR3: CASSPGVSYGYTF. In nucleotides, the CDR3 is TGTGCCAGCAGCCCAGGGGTCTCCTATGGCTACACCTTC.

There are a few counts of this clonotype. The genes are TRBV14 and TRBJ2-2; 8 bases line up with TRBD2. The CDR3 is 15 residues long. The V gene end was trimmed by 2 bases and the J gene end by 3 bases; junction bases not matched to a gene: 2. The V gene's germline CDR1 is SGHDN and CDR2 FVKESK. CDR3 sequence: CASSQTSGYTGELFF. CDR3 DNA sequence: TGTGCCAGCAGCCAAACTAGCGGCTACACCGGGGAGCTGTTTTTT. Combining the CDR3 with reference TRBV14 and TRBJ2-2 gives the whole variable domain EAGVTQFPSHSVIEKGQTVTLRCDPISGHDNLYWYRRVMGKEIKFLLHFVKESKQDESGMPNNRFLAERTGGTYSTLKVQPAELEDSGVYFCASSQTSGYTGELFFGEGSRLTVL.

Here the CDR3 reads CASSLLPDTLEEQFF. For the CDR3, the DNA is TGTGCCAGCAGCTTGCTCCCGGACACTCTTGAGGAGCAGTTCTTC. V usage is TRBV11-3 and J usage is TRBJ2-1, with D possibly matching TRBD1 (5 bases). This CDR3 spans 15 amino acids. Trimming shortened V by 3 bases and J by 10 bases, and 19 bases separated the two germline ends. CDR1 is SGHNT and CDR2 is YENEEA in the germline V gene.

The gene calls are TRBV5-1 and TRBJ2-3; 9 positions agree with TRBD2. Germline V gene data show CDR1 as SGHRS and CDR2 as YFSETQ. CDR3 length: 17 residues. The ends lost 3 bases at V and 7 bases at J; junction bases unmatched: 15. CDR3 region: CASSSGKTSGFGNTQYF. The CDR3 nucleotides read TGCGCCAGCAGCTCCGGGAAGACTAGCGGCTTCGGGAATACGCAGTATTTT.

This clonotype was seen a handful of times. CDR3 sequence (DNA): TGTGCCAGCAGTTCGACCACGGGCGGTTATACTGAAGCTTTCTTT. Protein: CASSSTTGGYTEAFF. The V call is TRBV5-4, the J call TRBJ1-1; D is undetermined. V shed 5 bases and J shed 5 bases, with 19 bases lying between them. The V gene's germline CDR1 is SGHNT and CDR2 YYREEE (reference sequence). The length of the CDR3 is 15 residues. Combining the CDR3 with reference TRBV5-4 and TRBJ1-1 gives the whole variable domain ETGVTQSPTHLIKTRGQQVTLRCSSQSGHNTVSWYQQALGQGPQFIFQYYREEENGRGNFPPRFSGLQFPNYSSELNVNALELDDSALYLCASSSTTGGYTEAFFGQGTRLTVV.

CDR3 DNA sequence: TGTGCCAGCAGGACGACAGGGGGTCGGTACGAGCAGTACTTC. Translating it yields CASRTTGGRYEQYF. V usage is TRBV6-2 or TRBV6-3 and J usage is TRBJ2-7, with 9 positions matching TRBD1. Germline-derived CDR1 and CDR2 are MNHEY and SVGEGT. The CDR3 runs to 14 residues. V lost 6 bases to trimming and J lost 4 bases; unmatched junction nucleotides: 7.

The rearrangement joins TRBV10-3 to TRBJ1-2; 7 nucleotides match TRBD1. Trimming cost V 0 bases and J 4 bases; bases outside gene matches: 2. Per germline, CDR1 ENHRY and CDR2 SYGVKD. The CDR3 covers 14 residues. This chain's CDR3 is CAISESRDSYGYTF. CDR3 DNA sequence: TGTGCCATCAGTGAGTCGAGGGACAGCTATGGCTACACCTTC.